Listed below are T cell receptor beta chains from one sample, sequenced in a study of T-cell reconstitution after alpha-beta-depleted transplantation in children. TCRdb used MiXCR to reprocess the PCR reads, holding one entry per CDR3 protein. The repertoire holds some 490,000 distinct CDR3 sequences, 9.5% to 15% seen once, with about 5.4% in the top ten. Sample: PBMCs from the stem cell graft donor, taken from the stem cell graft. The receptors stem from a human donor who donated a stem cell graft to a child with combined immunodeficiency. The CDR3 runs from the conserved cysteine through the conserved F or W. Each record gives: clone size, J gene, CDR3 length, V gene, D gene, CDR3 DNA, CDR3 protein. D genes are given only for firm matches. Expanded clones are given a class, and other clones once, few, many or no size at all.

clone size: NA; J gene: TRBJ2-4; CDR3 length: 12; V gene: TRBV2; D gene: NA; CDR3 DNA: TGTGCCAGCAGTGGGACAGCGAAAATTCAGTACTTC; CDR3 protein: CASSGTAKIQYF
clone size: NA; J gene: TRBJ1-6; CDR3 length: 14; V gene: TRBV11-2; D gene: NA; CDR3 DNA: TGTGCCAGCAGCTTAGAATTAAATAATTCACCCCTCCACTTT; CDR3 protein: CASSLELNNSPLHF
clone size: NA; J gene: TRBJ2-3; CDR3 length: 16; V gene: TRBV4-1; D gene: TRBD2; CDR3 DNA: TGCGCCAGCAGCCAAGATCCTGGGACTAGCAGAGATACGCAGTATTTT; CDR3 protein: CASSQDPGTSRDTQYF
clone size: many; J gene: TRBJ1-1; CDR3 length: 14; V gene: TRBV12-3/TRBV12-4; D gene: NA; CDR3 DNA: TGTGCCAGCAGGGGCGACAGGATGAACACTGAAGCTTTCTTT; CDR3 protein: CASRGDRMNTEAFF
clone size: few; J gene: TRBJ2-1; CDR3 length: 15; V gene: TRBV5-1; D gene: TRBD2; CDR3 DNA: TGCGCCAGCAGCCCCAGCGGGAGCGTCTACAATGAGCAGTTCTTC; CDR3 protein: CASSPSGSVYNEQFF
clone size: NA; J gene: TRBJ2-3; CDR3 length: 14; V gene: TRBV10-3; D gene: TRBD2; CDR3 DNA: TGTGCCATCAGGCGGGACTATAGCACAGATACGCAGTATTTT; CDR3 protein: CAIRRDYSTDTQYF
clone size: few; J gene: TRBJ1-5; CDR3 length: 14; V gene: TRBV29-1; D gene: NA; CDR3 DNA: TGCAGCGTGGCCCTCTCCGCATACAATCAGCCCCAGCATTTT; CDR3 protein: CSVALSAYNQPQHF
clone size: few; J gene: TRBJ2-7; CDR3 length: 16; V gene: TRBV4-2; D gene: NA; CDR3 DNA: TGTGCCAGCAGCCAAGATTACGGGGGGACACCCTACGAGCAGTACTTC; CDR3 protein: CASSQDYGGTPYEQYF
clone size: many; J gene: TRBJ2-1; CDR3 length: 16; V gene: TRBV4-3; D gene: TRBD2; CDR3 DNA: TGCGCCAGCAGCCCTACCGGCGGTGGGGGGGACAATGAGCAGTTCTTC; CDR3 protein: CASSPTGGGGDNEQFF
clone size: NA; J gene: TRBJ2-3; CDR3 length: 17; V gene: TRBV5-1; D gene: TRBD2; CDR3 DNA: TGCGCCAGCAGCTTTAAGACTACTAGCGTTAGCACAGATACGCAGTATTTT; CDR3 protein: CASSFKTTSVSTDTQYF